Each of the 22 T cell receptor beta chains below was sequenced from the same sample in a study of graft-versus-host responses after intestinal transplantation. The assay was immunoSEQ multiplex PCR, and TCRdb's table has in-frame clones only and misses some. The sample records around 97,000 clones, 91% being singletons. Their antigen targets remain unknown. Here the sequenced sample was unstimulated CD4+ T cells sorted from spleen or lymph node cells, taken before transplant. The origin of the receptors is a human donor who was the organ donor for an intestinal transplant.

The chain links TRBV7-2 to TRBJ2-7, with a tentative D call TRBD2 (6 bases). Per the germline V gene, CDR1 is SGHTA and CDR2 is FQGNSA. This CDR3 is built from 16 residues. The V gene lost 5 bases and the J gene lost 0 bases, with 17 bases spanning the gap. The CDR3 bases are TGTGCCAGCAGCCCCCGGCGGGACCGGATCTCCTACGAGCAGTACTTC. Translated, it gives CASSPRRDRISYEQYF.

The rearrangement uses TRBV4-3 and TRBJ2-1; 7 bases line up with TRBD2. Germline loops: CDR1 LGHNA, CDR2 YSLEER. J gave up 2 bases and V 0 bases, and 1 base lay outside the gene matches. This CDR3 spans 15 amino acids. The CDR3 nucleotides read TGCGCCAGCAGCCAAGATGGGGGGGCCTACAATGAGCAGTTCTTC. Protein product: CASSQDGGAYNEQFF.

The J gene is TRBJ2-2, the V gene TRBV9; the D gene is possibly TRBD2 (6 bases). Germline V gene lookup returns CDR1 SGDLS and CDR2 YYNGEE. V lost 9 bases to trimming and J lost 6 bases, with 24 bases between them. This CDR3 is 16 amino acids long. DNA of the CDR3: TGTGCCACCCTTTGCGCGGGGCGGAATTTGGCCGGGGAGCTGTTTTTT. This codes for CATLCAGRNLAGELFF. The whole variable domain, filled in from reference TRBV9 and TRBJ2-2, reads DSGVTQTPKHLITATGQRVTLRCSPRSGDLSVYWYQQSLDQGLQFLIQYYNGEERAKGNILERFSAQQFPDLHSELNLSSLELGDSALYFCATLCAGRNLAGELFFGEGSRLTVL.

The genes are TRBV29-1 and TRBJ2-6; maybe TRBD2 (5 bases). Looked up from germline, CDR1 is SQVTM and CDR2 is ANQGSEA. The CDR3 extends over 17 amino acids. V was pared by 5 bases and J by 0 bases, with 17 bases between. The CDR3 reads CSVIWRGLGSGANVLTF. DNA for the CDR3: TGCAGCGTTATCTGGAGAGGGTTAGGCTCTGGGGCCAACGTCCTGACTTTC.

This clone came up once. The V gene is TRBV4-3, the J gene TRBJ1-1; D gene ambiguous. Germline loops: CDR1 LGHNA, CDR2 YSLEER. Trimming left V 5 bases short and J 0 bases short, with 10 bases between. The CDR3 runs to 14 residues. The CDR3 here is CASSAASLNTEAFF. CDR3 coding DNA: TGCGCCAGCAGCGCGGCCTCTCTGAACACTGAAGCTTTCTTT.

The chain couples TRBV11-2 to TRBJ2-3; 10 bases map to TRBD2. V shed 5 bases and J 2 bases; nucleotides not matched to a gene: 4. The germline gives CDR1 SGHAT, CDR2 FQNNGV. CDR3 length: 15 amino acids. For the CDR3, the DNA is TGTGCCAGCAGCAGAGCGGGGGGGTTCACAGATACGCAGTATTTT. Its translation is CASSRAGGFTDTQYF.

The chain links TRBV7-3 to TRBJ2-3, with TRBD2 as a possible D gene (6 bases). Trimming removed 3 bases from V and 3 bases from J, with 10 bases in between. CDR1 and CDR2 from the germline V gene are SGHTA and FQGTGA. This CDR3 is built from 14 residues. This CDR3 is CASSFGGFTDTQYF. In DNA form, the CDR3 reads TGTGCCAGCAGCTTTGGGGGGTTTACAGATACGCAGTATTTT.

The chain is built from TRBV5-1 and TRBJ2-5, with no clear D. This CDR3 region has 11 residues. Between the trimmed V and J ends, which lost 1 base and 5 bases, there was a span of 3 bases. Germline-derived CDR1 and CDR2 are SGHRS and YFSETQ. The DNA for the CDR3 is TGCGCCAGCAGCTTGTCGGAGACCCAGTACTTC. Translation: CASSLSETQYF.

This chain joins TRBV4-2 and TRBJ2-1, with 11 bases fitting TRBD2. Germline loops: CDR1 LGHNA, CDR2 YNFKEQ. The CDR3 consists of 17 residues. The trim removed 3 bases at V and 11 bases at J, leaving 15 bases unmatched. This chain's CDR3 is CASSHPSPASGGFKQFF. CDR3 in DNA: TGTGCCAGCAGCCATCCCTCCCCGGCTAGCGGGGGGTTTAAGCAGTTCTTC.

The V gene is TRBV11-3, the J gene TRBJ2-1, with 9 bases lining up with TRBD2. Trimming cost V 1 base and J 9 bases; bases outside gene matches: 10. Germline V gene lookup returns CDR1 SGHNT and CDR2 YENEEA. The CDR3 extends over 16 amino acids. The CDR3 spells CASSLVGGGAPFEQFF. CDR3 nucleotides: TGTGCCAGCAGCTTAGTGGGCGGGGGGGCACCCTTTGAGCAGTTCTTC.

The chain links TRBV10-3 to TRBJ2-7; TRBD2 aligns across 7 bases. Germline-derived CDR1 and CDR2 are ENHRY and SYGVKD. V shed 4 bases and J 4 bases; nucleotides not matched to a gene: 7. The CDR3 sequence is 14 residues long. The CDR3 region has the DNA TGTGCCATCAGTGCGCGGGAGTTGGCTTACGAGCAGTACTTC. It translates to CAISARELAYEQYF.

The CDR3 nucleotides read TGTGCTACGGGGGGGATCCAGGGGGAGACCCAGTACTTC. It yields the protein CATGGIQGETQYF. The chain couples TRBV6-1 to TRBJ2-5; 8 bases fit TRBD2. In germline, CDR1 is MNHNS, CDR2 SASEGT. The CDR3 is 13 amino acids.

This chain connects TRBV15 to TRBJ1-1; 8 bases are shared with TRBD1. The CDR3 has 14 amino acids. Germline V gene lookup returns CDR1 LNHNV and CDR2 YYDKDF (reference sequence). J gave up 3 bases and V 0 bases, and 0 bases lay outside the gene matches. The CDR3 region has the DNA TGTGCCACCAGCAGAGACAGGGGGCACACTGAAGCTTTCTTT. It specifies CATSRDRGHTEAFF.

The chain recombines TRBV19 with TRBJ1-1; D possibly corresponds to TRBD1 (6 bases). CDR1 and CDR2 (germline): LNHDA, SQIVND (reference sequence). CDR3 length: 17 residues. V lost 5 bases and J lost 0, with 19 bases in between. CDR3 residues: CASSPLTGRKLNTEAFF. The CDR3 coding sequence is TGTGCCAGTAGTCCCTTGACAGGACGAAAATTGAACACTGAAGCTTTCTTT.

The chain uses TRBV7-3 and TRBJ1-1; 10 nucleotides agree with TRBD1. Losses at the gene ends were 5 bases for V and 0 bases for J; bases not matched to a gene: 9. The CDR3 is made up of 17 amino acids. Germline V lookup: CDR1 SGHTA, CDR2 FQGTGA. DNA for the CDR3: TGTGCCAGCAGCCCGTACGGGACAGGGGCGCTGAACACTGAAGCTTTCTTT. It translates to CASSPYGTGALNTEAFF. The entire variable domain, with the rest obtained from reference TRBV7-3 and TRBJ1-1, is as follows: GAGVSQTPSNKVTEKGKYVELRCDPISGHTALYWYRQSLGQGPEFLIYFQGTGAADDSGLPNDRFFAVRPEGSVSTLKIQRTERGDSAVYLCASSPYGTGALNTEAFFGQGTRLTVV.

V usage is TRBV5-1 and J usage is TRBJ2-3, with D possibly being TRBD2 (7 bases). CDR3 length: 15 amino acids. V lost 3 bases to trimming and J lost 1 base, with 12 bases between them. Germline V gene sequence: CDR1 SGHRS, CDR2 YFSETQ. CDR3 sequence (DNA): TGCGCCAGCAGCTCCGGCGGGGGCGGCACAGATACGCAGTATTTT. It yields the protein CASSSGGGGTDTQYF.

The chain recombines TRBV6-5 with TRBJ1-6, with TRBD1 identical over 7 bases. V shed 2 bases and J 7 bases; nucleotides not matched to a gene: 2. Germline V lookup: CDR1 MNHEY, CDR2 SVGAGI. This CDR3 region has 14 residues. CDR3 DNA: TGTGCCAGCAGTTACAACAGGGGCAATTCACCCCTCCACTTT. Its translation is CASSYNRGNSPLHF.

The chain joins TRBV4-3 to TRBJ1-1; D call uncertain. CDR3 length equals 15 residues. The germline gives CDR1 LGHNA, CDR2 YSLEER. Trimming stripped 0 bases from V and 11 bases from J, with 19 bases between. The CDR3 DNA reads TGCGCCAGCAGCCAAGATGTCGCCCCTGGTAGTGTGGCTTTCTTT. Translated: CASSQDVAPGSVAFF.

The chain couples TRBV28 to TRBJ2-5, with 8 nucleotides matching TRBD1. V trimming: 6 bases; J trimming: 5 bases; junction bases outside the gene matches: 5. The CDR3 has 13 amino acids. In germline, CDR1 is MDHEN, CDR2 SYDVKM. The CDR3 bases are TGTGCCAGCAGACGGACAGGGTCCGAGACCCAGTACTTC. Its translation: CASRRTGSETQYF.

The CDR3 DNA reads TGTGCCAGCAGCCGGGACTTCAGCTCCTACAATGAGCAGTTCTTC. It yields the protein CASSRDFSSYNEQFF. J is TRBJ2-1 and V is TRBV28, with TRBD2 as a possible D gene (6 bases). CDR1 is MDHEN and CDR2 is SYDVKM in the germline V gene. The germline V and J ends were trimmed by 6 bases and 0 bases, with 12 bases remaining between them. This CDR3 region has 15 residues. The full variable domain, rest sourced from reference TRBV28 and TRBJ2-1, is DVKVTQSSRYLVKRTGEKVFLECVQDMDHENMFWYRQDPGLGLRLIYFSYDVKMKEKGDIPEGYSVSREKKERFSLILESASTNQTSMYLCASSRDFSSYNEQFFGPGTRLTVL.

This chain links TRBV6-5 with TRBJ1-5; D not certain. V shed 6 bases and J shed 5 bases, with 17 bases lying between them. CDR1 and CDR2 from the germline V gene are MNHEY and SVGAGI. The CDR3 extends over 15 amino acids. The CDR3 DNA sequence: TGTGCCAGCAGCCCCCGAGAGGGATTTTATCAGCCCCAGCATTTT. Translating gives CASSPREGFYQPQHF.

The chain combines TRBV6-1 with TRBJ1-2; 7 nucleotides align to TRBD1. Losses at the gene ends were 0 bases for V and 4 bases for J; bases not matched to a gene: 2. The germline V gene has CDR1 MNHNS and CDR2 SASEGT. This CDR3 region has 14 residues. The CDR3 spells CASSEADRVYGYTF. The CDR3 region has the DNA TGTGCCAGCAGTGAAGCCGACAGGGTCTATGGCTACACCTTC.